Ten or more counts support the clone carrying this T cell receptor beta chain. Its antigen is currently unknown. Disease duration was under 3 months in the ophthalmopathy patients, who also had a Clinical Activity Score of at least 3 and a NOSPECS grade of at least 4. The sample comes from a study of T cells in Graves' hyperthyroidism and ophthalmopathy. Turning to the study itself: Peripheral blood specimens were obtained at initial diagnosis, prior to any treatment. The study's findings and limits: A median 6.5 months before onset, the model predicted ophthalmopathy. Blood also carried most thyroid clonotypes expanded above 0.001.

Amplification yielded TCR beta CDR3 regions, with RNA transcripts as the source. When the TCR CDR3 underwent first-round RT-PCR, the HTBI primer set was used. TCRdb analysed the multiplex PCR reads with MiXCR anew, one entry per CDR3 protein. The table has around 350,000 distinct CDR3 sequences, about 14% seen once. Sequencing input: blood. This sequence originates from a woman between 25 and 40 years old with Graves' ophthalmopathy.

This chain's CDR3 is CASSVLRGHGYTF. CDR3 in DNA: TGTGCCAGCAGTGTCCTCCGAGGTCATGGCTACACCTTC. The J gene is TRBJ1-2, the V gene TRBV28; no clear D. From germline, CDR1 is MDHEN and CDR2 SYDVKM. V shed 5 bases and J shed 6 bases, with 13 bases lying between them. The CDR3 is made up of 13 amino acids.